This T cell receptor beta chain was found in a study of blood T cell repertoires in COVID-19. Looking at the study overall: Both acute and convalescent COVID-19 samples were obtained from the United States, Italy and Spain. The cDNA or gDNA used as material had been derived from T cells, B-cell-depleted T cells, or PBMCs.

In the original processing: Estimation of nucleated cell counts relied on the amplification of reference gene primers. Only in-frame clones appear in the TCRdb table, and some are missing; sequencing was by immunoSEQ multiplex PCR. Clone size and the V and J calls come from that table; the DNA yielded D and trimming. Of more than 100,000 clones listed, 89% were seen once; the top ten hold about 4%. Per germline, CDR1 SGHNT and CDR2 YYREEE (reference sequence). V lost 4 bases, J lost 4 bases, and 9 bases lay in between. The CDR3 is 13 amino acids. Sequencing used peripheral blood. This sequence originates from a woman aged 55-69 years with acute or convalescent COVID-19. The chain joins TRBV5-4 to TRBJ1-3, with D unclear. The CDR3 sequence is CASSAGGGNTIYF. Written as DNA, the CDR3 is TGTGCCAGCAGCGCTGGAGGCGGAAACACCATATATTTT.